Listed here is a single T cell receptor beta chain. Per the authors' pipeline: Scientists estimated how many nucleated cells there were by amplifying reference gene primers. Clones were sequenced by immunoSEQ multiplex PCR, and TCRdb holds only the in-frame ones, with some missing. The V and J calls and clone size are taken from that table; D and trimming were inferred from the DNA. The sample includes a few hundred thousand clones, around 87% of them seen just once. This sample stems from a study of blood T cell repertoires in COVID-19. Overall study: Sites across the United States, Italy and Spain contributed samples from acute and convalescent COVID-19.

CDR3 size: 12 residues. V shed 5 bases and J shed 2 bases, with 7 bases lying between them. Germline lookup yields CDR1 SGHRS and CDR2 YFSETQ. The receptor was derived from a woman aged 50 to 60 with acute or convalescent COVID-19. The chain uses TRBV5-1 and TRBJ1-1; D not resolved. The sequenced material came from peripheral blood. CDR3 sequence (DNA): TGCGCCAGCAGTCGGACTAACACTGAAGCTTTCTTT. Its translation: CASSRTNTEAFF.